The 25 T cell receptor beta chains listed next were all sequenced from one sample in a study of TIL therapy for anti-PD-1-resistant metastatic lung cancer. As for time point: pre-treatment sample, taken before nivolumab and TIL therapy. The libraries were made with immunoSEQ v3. Assay used: immunoSEQ multiplex PCR; TCRdb lists only in-frame clones, some missing. The sample lists 55,000 to 65,000 clones; around 67% were seen once. Material: blood, obtained at baseline. All receptors derive from a person between 25 and 79 years old with non-small cell lung cancer.

This chain uses TRBV4-2 with TRBJ1-1; possibly TRBD1 for D (5 bases). This CDR3 spans 16 amino acids. Germline CDR1 is LGHNA and CDR2 is YNFKEQ. Trimming took off 0 bases at V and 0 bases at J, with 11 bases between the two ends. Here the CDR3 reads CASSQEQARLNTEAFF. CDR3 bases: TGTGCCAGCAGCCAAGAACAGGCTCGGTTGAACACTGAAGCTTTCTTT.

The V call is TRBV7-9, the J call TRBJ2-3, with TRBD2 identical over 9 bases. CDR3 length: 19 amino acids. Germline assignment: CDR1 SEHNR and CDR2 FQNEAQ (reference sequence). The junction had 16 bases not matched to a gene; V was cut back by 0 bases and J by 6 bases. The CDR3 DNA is TGTGCCAGCAGCTTAGCGCATGGTTTAGCGGGGGACTACTGGGATACGCAGTATTTT. Translation gives CASSLAHGLAGDYWDTQYF.

This clone was seen a handful of times. CDR3 protein: CASSPRQGRNSPLHF. In DNA, the CDR3 is TGTGCCAGCAGCCCGAGACAGGGAAGGAATTCACCCCTCCACTTT. The chain couples TRBV7-6 to TRBJ1-6, with 7 bases fitting TRBD1. Trimming took 5 bases from V and 7 from J; bases not matched to a gene: 8. The CDR3 runs to 15 residues. Germline CDR1 is SGHVS and CDR2 is FNYEAQ.

In this sample, this clone turned up many times. V and J are TRBV2 and TRBJ2-7; 8 bases fit TRBD1. The germline gives CDR1 SNHLY, CDR2 FYNNEI. CDR3 length: 17 residues. The V gene end was trimmed by 1 base and the J gene end by 7 bases; junction bases not matched to a gene: 15. The CDR3 bases are TGTGCCAGCAGTGAAGTGAGTCTCGGGCAGGGGGCGGGTGAGCAGTACTTC. As protein: CASSEVSLGQGAGEQYF. Combining the CDR3 with reference TRBV2 and TRBJ2-7 gives the whole variable domain EPEVTQTPSHQVTQMGQEVILRCVPISNHLYFYWYRQILGQKVEFLVSFYNNEISEKSEIFDDQFSVERPDGSNFTLKIRSTKLEDSAMYFCASSEVSLGQGAGEQYFGPGTRLTVT.

This clone showed up just once. The gene calls are TRBV6-6 and TRBJ2-7; TRBD2 matches 9 bases. CDR1 and CDR2 (germline): MNHNY, SVGAGI (reference sequence). The CDR3 consists of 14 residues. V trimming: 6 bases; J trimming: 7 bases; junction bases outside the gene matches: 10. The CDR3 region is CASSRAGGPKEQYF. The CDR3 bases are TGTGCCAGCAGCAGGGCGGGAGGGCCGAAAGAGCAGTACTTC.

The V call is TRBV10-1, the J call TRBJ1-1; D perhaps matches TRBD1 (6 bases). CDR3 size: 13 residues. Per the germline V gene, CDR1 is WNHNN and CDR2 is SYGVQD (reference sequence). V dropped 2 bases and J dropped 5 bases, with 9 bases sitting between them. CDR3 DNA sequence: TGCGCCAGCAGTGAGCAGGGGCGGACTGAAGCTTTCTTT. It encodes CASSEQGRTEAFF.

This sequence joins TRBV15 and TRBJ1-4; D not resolved. Trimming took 4 bases from V and 5 from J, leaving 20 bases between them. Per germline, CDR1 LNHNV and CDR2 YYDKDF (reference sequence). The CDR3 length is 17 residues. CDR3 DNA: TGTGCCACCAGCACTAGGACGGGAAGAACAAAAAATGAAAAACTGTTTTTT. This codes for CATSTRTGRTKNEKLFF.

This clone came up a few times. CDR3 sequence reads: CASSPWGTGSGETQYF. The CDR3 DNA reads as TGCGCCAGCAGCCCCTGGGGGACGGGATCAGGGGAGACCCAGTACTTC. The chain recombines TRBV5-1 with TRBJ2-5; D possibly matches TRBD1 or TRBD2 (5 bases each). Germline CDR1 and CDR2: SGHRS and YFSETQ. The germline V and J ends were trimmed by 4 bases and 5 bases, with 21 bases remaining between them. This CDR3 is 16 amino acids long.

The chain is built from TRBV7-3 and TRBJ2-1; TRBD2 agrees at 8 bases. The germline CDR1 and CDR2 sequences are SGHTA and FQGTGA. V trimming: 4 bases; J trimming: 0 bases; junction bases outside the gene matches: 14. The CDR3 has 19 residues. The CDR3: CASSSFPGPSGFSYNEQFF. The CDR3 nucleotides are TGTGCCAGCAGCTCCTTCCCGGGGCCTAGCGGGTTCTCCTACAATGAGCAGTTCTTC. Filled out from reference TRBV7-3 and TRBJ2-1, the complete variable domain reads GAGVSQTPSNKVTEKGKYVELRCDPISGHTALYWYRQSLGQGPEFLIYFQGTGAADDSGLPNDRFFAVRPEGSVSTLKIQRTERGDSAVYLCASSSFPGPSGFSYNEQFFGPGTRLTVL.

V gene TRBV11-2 combines with J gene TRBJ2-3, with 9 bases identical to TRBD2. The V segment lost 6 bases and the J segment 6 bases; nucleotides outside the gene matches: 10. The CDR3 contains 15 residues. Germline CDR1 is SGHAT and CDR2 is FQNNGV. Here the CDR3 DNA reads TGTGCCAGCAGTTCTAGCGGGACAAAGTTGGATACGCAGTATTTT. Translation gives CASSSSGTKLDTQYF.

The chain carries TRBV7-6 and TRBJ1-1, with 8 bases lining up with TRBD1. The CDR3 extends over 13 amino acids. The junction had 4 bases not matched to a gene; V was cut back by 5 bases and J by 5 bases. CDR1 and CDR2 (germline): SGHVS, FNYEAQ. Here the CDR3 reads CASSHRGITEAFF. The CDR3 DNA reads TGTGCCAGCAGCCACAGGGGGATAACTGAAGCTTTCTTT.

V is TRBV6-6 and J is TRBJ1-4; unclear D gene. Germline V gene lookup returns CDR1 MNHNY and CDR2 SVGAGI (reference sequence). V was shortened by 6 bases and J by 8 bases, with 16 bases between the two germline ends. The CDR3 extends over 14 amino acids. CDR3 sequence reads: CASRPPSSGEKLFF. The CDR3 DNA reads TGTGCCAGCAGACCACCCTCTTCGGGAGAAAAACTGTTTTTT.

V and J are TRBV5-4 and TRBJ1-2, with no clear D. Trimming took 1 base from V and 4 from J, leaving 11 bases between them. This CDR3 has 14 residues. CDR1 is SGHNT and CDR2 is YYREEE in the germline V gene (reference sequence). Here the CDR3 DNA reads TGTGCCAGCAGCTTGCAGTGGGGTGGCTATGGCTACACCTTC. As protein: CASSLQWGGYGYTF.

CDR3 coding DNA: TGTGCCAGCAGCGGTCAGGGGGCAAGGAACACTGAAGCTTTCTTT. It specifies CASSGQGARNTEAFF. The J gene is TRBJ1-1, the V gene TRBV7-9; 8 bases align to TRBD1. V shed 5 bases and J 1 base; nucleotides not matched to a gene: 6. In germline, CDR1 is SEHNR, CDR2 FQNEAQ (reference sequence). This CDR3 has 15 amino acids.

The gene calls are TRBV25-1 and TRBJ1-5; TRBD1 matches 8 bases. The J segment lost 5 bases and the V segment lost 6 bases, leaving 12 bases of the junction unmatched. This CDR3 is built from 16 residues. Germline CDR1 and CDR2: MGHDK and SYGVNS. The CDR3 region is CASRGGGTGQYQPQHF. The CDR3 DNA reads as TGTGCCAGCAGGGGCGGAGGGACAGGCCAATATCAGCCCCAGCATTTT.

V gene TRBV5-8 combines with J gene TRBJ2-2; no firm D call. Trimming left V 5 bases short and J 2 bases short, with 25 bases between. Germline V gene sequence: CDR1 SGHTS, CDR2 YDEGEE. This CDR3 comprises 19 residues. CDR3 loop: CASSPGSNGFRSNTGELFF. DNA of the CDR3: TGTGCCAGCAGTCCCGGGTCAAATGGGTTTCGAAGCAACACCGGGGAGCTGTTTTTT.

The chain joins TRBV2 to TRBJ1-1; D not certain. Looked up from germline, CDR1 is SNHLY and CDR2 is FYNNEI. CDR3 length: 13 residues. The germline V and J ends were trimmed by 9 bases and 1 base, with 12 bases remaining between them. The CDR3 nucleotides read TGTGCCAGAAAACTCGACACGAACACTGAAGCTTTCTTT. This translates into CARKLDTNTEAFF. Full variable domain (outside the CDR3, taken from reference TRBV2 and TRBJ1-1): EPEVTQTPSHQVTQMGQEVILRCVPISNHLYFYWYRQILGQKVEFLVSFYNNEISEKSEIFDDQFSVERPDGSNFTLKIRSTKLEDSAMYFCARKLDTNTEAFFGQGTRLTVV.

V and J are TRBV6-5 and TRBJ2-5; D is tentatively TRBD1 or TRBD2 (6 bases each). The CDR3 consists of 15 residues. CDR1 MNHEY and CDR2 SVGAGI come from the germline V gene. Trimming shortened V by 6 bases and J by 4 bases, and 18 bases separated the two germline ends. In DNA form, the CDR3 reads TGTGCCAGCAGCCAAACCGGGGGCGCGGGAGAGACCCAGTACTTC. Its translation is CASSQTGGAGETQYF.

V is TRBV7-2 and J is TRBJ1-5; D call uncertain. Per the germline V gene, CDR1 is SGHTA and CDR2 is FQGNSA. The V and J ends lost 0 bases and 0 bases respectively, with 6 bases between them. This CDR3 is built from 15 residues. The CDR3 protein is CASSLAGFSNQPQHF. DNA for the CDR3: TGTGCCAGCAGCTTAGCAGGGTTTAGCAATCAGCCCCAGCATTTT.

The chain couples TRBV28 to TRBJ1-3; D call uncertain. In germline, CDR1 is MDHEN, CDR2 SYDVKM. V lost 8 bases to trimming and J lost 0 bases, with 11 bases between them. The CDR3 covers 14 residues. CDR3 amino acids: CASETGLSGNTIYF. The CDR3 DNA reads TGTGCCAGCGAGACCGGCCTCTCTGGAAACACCATATATTTT. Looking up the rest from reference TRBV28 and TRBJ1-3 gives the full variable domain: DVKVTQSSRYLVKRTGEKVFLECVQDMDHENMFWYRQDPGLGLRLIYFSYDVKMKEKGDIPEGYSVSREKKERFSLILESASTNQTSMYLCASETGLSGNTIYFGEGSWLTVV.

The V gene is TRBV5-4, the J gene TRBJ2-6; no definite D call. Trimming took 3 bases from V and 4 from J, leaving 5 bases between them. Germline V gene sequence: CDR1 SGHNT, CDR2 YYREEE (reference sequence). The CDR3 runs 13 residues. The CDR3 reads CASSYPGANVLTF. In DNA, the CDR3 is TGTGCCAGCAGCTACCCGGGGGCCAACGTCCTGACTTTC.

The chain couples TRBV28 to TRBJ1-2; D perhaps matches TRBD1 (5 bases). The V end was cut by 6 bases, the J end by 7 bases, with 18 bases between. The length of the CDR3 is 14 residues. Germline-derived CDR1 and CDR2 are MDHEN and SYDVKM. The CDR3 loop is CASSSSLQEGGYTF. The CDR3 DNA sequence: TGTGCCAGCAGCTCTTCACTACAGGAGGGTGGCTACACCTTC.

The rearrangement joins TRBV28 to TRBJ2-7; D is possibly TRBD2 (6 bases). Trimming removed 5 bases from V and 7 bases from J, with 24 bases in between. From germline, CDR1 is MDHEN and CDR2 SYDVKM. The CDR3 spans 16 residues. Here the CDR3 reads CASSLYGFGGLGEQYF. The CDR3 DNA sequence: TGTGCCAGCAGTCTTTATGGTTTTGGGGGGTTGGGAGAGCAGTACTTC.

The chain's CDR3 is CASSPIRGGRADTQYF. The CDR3 DNA is TGTGCCAGCAGCCCCATTCGGGGGGGCCGCGCAGATACGCAGTATTTT. The chain has TRBV7-2 and TRBJ2-3; 8 nucleotides align to TRBD2. Germline assignment: CDR1 SGHTA and CDR2 FQGNSA. This CDR3 is 16 amino acids long. J lost 4 bases, V lost 5 bases, and 11 bases had no gene match. Full variable domain (rest looked up from reference TRBV7-2 and TRBJ2-3): GAGVSQSPSNKVTEKGKDVELRCDPISGHTALYWYRQSLGQGLEFLIYFQGNSAPDKSGLPSDRFSAERTGGSVSTLTIQRTQQEDSAVYLCASSPIRGGRADTQYFGPGTRLTVL.

This clone occurred a few times. This CDR3 reads CASSLAGQGYGYTF. Here the CDR3 DNA reads TGTGCCAGCAGCTTAGCAGGACAGGGGTACGGCTACACCTTC. The V and J genes are TRBV7-2 and TRBJ1-2; TRBD1 aligns across 9 bases. Per the germline V gene, CDR1 is SGHTA and CDR2 is FQGNSA. The ends lost 0 bases at V and 8 bases at J; junction bases unmatched: 4. This CDR3 spans 14 amino acids.